This entry is about one T cell receptor beta chain. The data belong to a study of shared clonotypes between healthy human individuals. Whole-study context: CD8 memory received one plate per donor, CD8 naive two, CD4 memory three and CD4 naive three.

The genomic DNA of each subset was split evenly across several immunoSEQ plates. Here immunoSEQ multiplex PCR was the method, and the copy in TCRdb shows in-frame clones only, minus some. The sample holds approximately 1.4 million clones, approximately 98% seen once. The CDR3 is made up of 16 amino acids. CDR1 is SGHTA and CDR2 is FQGNSA in the germline V gene. J gave up 3 bases and V 2 bases, and 8 bases lay outside the gene matches. Sequencing used naive CD4+ T cells sorted from blood. The subset is: CD45RA+ positively selected. The sequence was obtained from a young man in good health. V gene TRBV7-2 combines with J gene TRBJ2-7, with 9 bases fitting TRBD2. CDR3 residues: CASSLLGLASIYEQYF. The DNA of the CDR3 is TGTGCCAGCAGCTTACTTGGACTAGCGTCAATCTACGAGCAGTACTTC.